The TCR beta chain under discussion was sequenced for a study of T cell repertoires in aging, cancer and after chemotherapy. Study observations and caveats: In cancer patients, declining TCR diversity with age involved lost richness and lost evenness.

This CDR3 region has 14 residues. Germline V gene lookup returns CDR1 LNHDA and CDR2 SQIVND (reference sequence). The J segment lost 6 bases and the V segment lost 3 bases, leaving 4 bases of the junction unmatched. Rearranged V-D-J TRB sequences were amplified with a mixed TRB-A/B primer pool. TCRdb reprocessed the multiplex PCR reads with MiXCR, giving one entry per CDR3 protein. The sample lists about 9,200 distinct CDR3 sequences; 35% to 45% were seen once. The template was genomic DNA from peripheral blood, not RNA. Of note for this clonotype: What it binds is not known.

This receptor was obtained from a human donor in good health. The J gene is TRBJ1-4, the V gene TRBV19; 7 nucleotides match TRBD1. The sequencing sample was made of blood. The CDR3, as DNA: TGTGCCAGTAGTATGTCCAGGGGGGATGAAAAACTGTTTTTT. It specifies CASSMSRGDEKLFF. Supplemented by reference TRBV19 and TRBJ1-4, the full variable domain reads DGGITQSPKYLFRKEGQNVTLSCEQNLNHDAMYWYRQDPGQGLRLIYYSQIVNDFQKGDIAEGYSVSREKKESFPLTVTSAQKNPTAFYLCASSMSRGDEKLFFGSGTQLSVL.